This is a list of T cell receptor beta chains from one sample in a study of cytomegalovirus exposure and HLA in healthy donors. Produced via immunoSEQ multiplex PCR; TCRdb's table is partial and in-frame only. The listing contains tens of thousands of clones. Material: PBMCs. The origin of the receptors is a man aged 30 to 45 in good health and CMV-seronegative. Each CDR3 is given with its conserved first and last residue. D genes are given only for firm matches. Clone size is shown for a subset of rows, as once, few, many or a class of expanded clone.

14	TRBV15	-	TRBJ2-1	-	CATSREGVSYEQFF	TGTGCCACCAGCAGAGAAGGCGTTAGCTATGAGCAGTTCTTC
15	TRBV19	-	TRBJ2-7	-	CASSISHNGGSEQYF	TGTGCCAGTAGTATATCCCACAATGGGGGCTCCGAGCAGTACTTC
20	TRBV23-1	-	TRBJ2-1	-	CASSQSRIGWTVSSYNEQFF	TGCGCCAGCAGTCAATCGCGAATTGGGTGGACAGTTAGCTCCTACAATGAGCAGTTCTTC
14	TRBV6-5	-	TRBJ2-1	-	CASSYSPHYNEQFF	TGTGCCAGCAGTTACTCTCCCCACTACAATGAGCAGTTCTTC
15	TRBV29-1	-	TRBJ2-7	-	CSVAQLPLSAYEQYF	TGCAGCGTTGCCCAACTCCCACTAAGTGCCTACGAGCAGTACTTC
17	TRBV5-6	-	TRBJ2-1	-	CASRDGTRASSYNEQFF	TGTGCCAGCAGAGATGGCACCAGGGCGAGCTCCTACAATGAGCAGTTCTTC
13	TRBV6-4	-	TRBJ2-1	medium-sized	CASSDRDNNEQFF	TGTGCCAGCAGTGACCGGGACAACAATGAGCAGTTCTTC
18	TRBV4-3	TRBD2	TRBJ2-3	-	CASSRELPGGGSTDTQYF	TGCGCCAGCAGCCGAGAACTCCCCGGGGGGGGAAGCACAGATACGCAGTATTTT
15	TRBV27	TRBD1	TRBJ1-5	-	CASSPRTGKSQPQHF	TGTGCCAGCAGTCCCCGGACAGGGAAGAGTCAGCCCCAGCATTTT
15	TRBV19	-	TRBJ1-2	-	CASSPFSTEHYGYTF	TGTGCCAGTAGTCCCTTTAGTACAGAGCACTATGGCTACACCTTC
14	TRBV6-4	TRBD2	TRBJ2-3	-	CASAIGGATDTQYF	TGTGCCAGCGCCATCGGGGGGGCGACAGATACGCAGTATTTT
15	TRBV5-4	TRBD1	TRBJ2-7	-	CASSTGQSSSYEQYF	TGTGCCAGCAGCACGGGACAGTCTAGCTCCTACGAGCAGTACTTC
16	TRBV29-1	TRBD1	TRBJ2-1	-	CSVTPQGTESYNEQFF	TGCAGCGTCACTCCCCAGGGGACAGAGTCCTACAATGAGCAGTTCTTC
15	TRBV27	-	TRBJ2-1	-	CASSLRGMGYNEQFF	TGTGCCAGCAGTTTAAGGGGGATGGGTTACAATGAGCAGTTCTTC
15	TRBV5-1	TRBD2	TRBJ2-7	-	CASSSGLAGTYEQYF	TGCGCCAGCAGCTCAGGACTAGCGGGGACCTACGAGCAGTACTTC
16	TRBV4-3	TRBD2	TRBJ2-4	-	CASSQDLAGGRDIQYF	TGCGCCAGCAGCCAAGATCTAGCGGGGGGGCGGGACATTCAGTACTTC
16	TRBV5-1	-	TRBJ2-7	-	CASSSTSGTQYYEQYF	TGCGCCAGCAGCTCGACCTCCGGGACACAGTACTACGAGCAGTACTTC
16	TRBV2	TRBD1	TRBJ1-6	-	CASLVDRANGNSPLHF	TGTGCCAGCCTCGTAGACAGGGCGAATGGTAATTCACCCCTCCACTTT
15	TRBV5-4	TRBD2	TRBJ2-1	-	CASSWTLAGVDEQFF	TGTGCCAGCAGCTGGACACTAGCGGGGGTCGATGAGCAGTTCTTC
14	TRBV6-1	TRBD2	TRBJ2-1	-	CASELAGGGNEQFF	TGTGCCAGCGAACTAGCGGGGGGAGGCAATGAGCAGTTCTTC
16	TRBV2	-	TRBJ1-5	-	CASRGLDGNSNQPQHF	TGTGCCAGCAGGGGCTTGGACGGGAATAGCAATCAGCCCCAGCATTTT
18	TRBV7-9	TRBD1	TRBJ2-6	-	CASSGETGSFSGANVLTF	TGTGCCAGCAGCGGAGAGACAGGGTCTTTTTCTGGGGCCAACGTCCTGACTTTC
16	TRBV4-3	-	TRBJ2-5	-	CASSQDLFGIQETQYF	TGCGCCAGCAGCCAAGACCTTTTCGGTATCCAAGAGACCCAGTACTTC